Reported below is one T cell receptor beta chain. Its target antigen remains unknown. No quality values exist for individual bases; no much larger clone is one base distant. V loses 4 bases, J loses 1 base, and the germline ends lie 18 bases apart. CDR1 and CDR2 are read off the germline V gene (reference sequence) as SGHNT and YYREEE. Including the terminal cysteine and phenylalanine, the CDR3 comprises 17 residues. Of all the DNA, just the CDR3 is kept, 51 bases in frame from base 1. Libraries were prepared through 5' RACE. Instrument on record: Illumina HiSeq 2500. A second roughly 6 to 11 cycle PCR used a sample-barcoded 5' primer and a J-beta primer mix. A template-switch 5' adaptor carrying 12 random nucleotides introduced a unique molecular identifier onto each TCR beta cDNA molecule. Each sample yielded at least 2.5 million CDR3-containing paired-end reads. All of the RNA was converted into first-strand cDNA using the Mint cDNA synthesis kit, with a TRBC-specific oligonucleotide serving as the primer. Following uracil-DNA glycosylase treatment, a first 18-cycle PCR with universal primers M1SS and BC2_uni_R was performed on all cDNA. In the source study's methods: Normalization of each sample was performed by random selection of 1 million high-quality reads, each carrying a distinct molecular identifier. Reads sharing molecular identifiers were discarded rather than binned into consensus sequences. MiTCR, with a Q25 quality threshold and the strictest error-elimination algorithm, was used for CDR3 identification, clonotype clustering and error correction. A nonparametric unseen species model with Euler transformation was used to estimate a lower bound on total TCR beta diversity. TCRdb reprocessing: public reads trimmed at Q25 with fastp, clones called with MiXCR, in-frame beta chains kept. All rows with the same CDR3 protein become a single entry with the most common DNA and genes. The V and J calls and clone size come from TCRdb's table, not from the authors' own analysis. The sample records almost 550,000 distinct CDR3 sequences, 24% of which are singletons. Less than 9% of the sample lies in the top ten.

The sample comes from a study of blood T cells in healthy people across ages (dated by TCRdb to the mid-2010s). In the study overall: In model experiments, roughly one uniquely barcoded TCR beta cDNA molecule per two T cells was captured by template switching. Age-related changes in TCR beta repertoire diversity were measured in the study by deep sequencing normalized with unique cDNA molecular identifiers. The study analyzed two additional independent replicas of 1 million unique cDNA reads from the same blood draw for two donors, one aged 18 to 29 and one aged 80 or older. Donors were grouped into four age groups: young (average about 15 years), middle-aged (39), aged (62) and long-lived (approximately 81). Study-wide findings and limitations: Conclusive comparison of naive and antigen-experienced compartments was prevented by the profiling of bulk unsorted PBMCs. As age increased, observed TCR beta diversity per million T cells dropped in a roughly linear way, and a significant reduction was already evident by age about 40. Donor CMV infection status was unknown, potentially confounding age-related changes in expanded clonotypes. A strong correlation was found between observed TCR beta diversity and the percentage of naive T cells measured by flow cytometry. Estimates of total diversity based on one million sequenced T cells were considered lower bounds and underestimates. Compared with the aged group, the long-lived group had more naive CD4+ T cells, fewer expanded clones and increased TCR diversity, a pattern suggesting age selection.

The donors were roughly 39 Caucasian individuals from Russia, aged 6 to 90 years, who were systemically healthy. Each donor gave about 9.2 milliliters of peripheral blood, drawn into EDTA-treated Vacutainer tubes. Ficoll-Paque density-gradient centrifugation was used to isolate PBMCs, with at least 7 million obtained per sample. Trizol reagent was used to extract total RNA from the PBMCs, yielding at least 6 micrograms per sample. For every donor, an aliquot of PBMCs went through flow cytometry to measure the percentages of naive CD45RAhigh/CD27high T cells. This same sample was also taken into another study, of T cells of mothers and their children. As that second study puts it: Nine systemically healthy Caucasian individuals, comprising three mothers and their six children, were included as donors. cDNA synthesis used all of the extracted RNA, with around 1.5 ug of RNA in each 15 ul reaction. Sample barcodes and 2-4 random nucleotides were added via the M1S primer in the second PCR. More than 8 million TCR beta CDR3 reads were obtained from each mother, and about 3 million reads were obtained from each child. Thymic selection similarly shapes TCR recombination output in related and unrelated pairs, with minor effect from inherited differences. Related mother-child pairs always showed normalized repertoire overlap that was slightly higher than in unrelated mother-child pairs, though the difference was never significant. No persistent microchimeric T cell clones were detected, at a sensitivity of approximately 90 clones per million clonotypes. In the study, deep NGS was used to compare the TCR beta repertoires of mothers and children, and features distinguishing related mother-child pairs from unrelated individuals were sought. On average, the children were about 12 +/- 4 years old, while the mothers were around 42 +/- 4 years old. After adapter ligation with NEBNext reagents, the libraries were sequenced on Illumina HiSeq 2000 with 100+100 nt paired-end reads. To prevent cross-contamination, the mother and child libraries were prepared a month apart and were sequenced in separate runs. Each donor had between roughly 450,000 and 2,300,000 distinct TCR beta clonotypes identified. Naive TCR beta clonotypes were estimated from low-frequency clonotypes matched to each donor's FACS-determined naive share, without sorting.

The sequence joins TRBV5-4 to TRBJ2-4; the D gene is perhaps TRBD2, from 5 matching bases. The receptor comes from a boy aged 5-17 years in good health. The material sequenced was blood. The DNA is TGTGCCAGCAGCCAAGGAGAGGTCGGGGTGGCCAAAAACATTCAGTACTTC. It specifies CASSQGEVGVAKNIQYF.